This T cell receptor (beta chain) was recorded in a study of blood T cells in healthy people across ages (dated by TCRdb to about 2015). Study-level background: In model experiments, template switching captured roughly one uniquely barcoded TCR beta cDNA molecule for every two T cells. To track age-related changes in TCR beta repertoire diversity, the study relied on deep sequencing normalized with unique cDNA molecular identifiers. Donors were grouped into four age groups: young (average about 15 years), middle-aged (roughly 37), aged (62) and long-lived (approximately 82). To avoid experimental bias, donors of different ages were spread randomly across the sequencing lanes. The study analyzed two additional independent replicas of 1 million unique cDNA reads from the same blood draw for two donors, one aged 18 to 29 and one aged 80 or older.

A word on this clonotype: Its antigen target is currently unknown. It has no much larger one-base neighbor in the sample; base qualities were not kept.

Systemically healthy Caucasian individuals from Russia, 35 to 40 in total and aged about 6 to 95 years, were included as donors. Approximately 9.3 milliliters of peripheral blood were drawn from each donor into EDTA-treated Vacutainer tubes. Ficoll-Paque density-gradient centrifugation was used to isolate PBMCs, with at least 7 million obtained per sample. Trizol reagent was used to extract total RNA from PBMCs, with at least 6 micrograms per sample. For every donor, an aliquot of PBMCs went through flow cytometry to measure the percentages of naive CD45RAhigh/CD27high T cells. The library was built by means of 5' RACE. A second PCR of about 7 to 12 cycles was run with a J-beta primer mix and a sample-barcoded 5' primer. Each TCR beta cDNA molecule received a unique molecular identifier from a template-switch 5' adaptor carrying 12 random nucleotides. Each sample yielded at least 2.5 million CDR3-containing paired-end reads. All of the RNA was converted into first-strand cDNA using the Mint cDNA synthesis kit, with a TRBC-specific oligonucleotide serving as the primer. Following uracil-DNA glycosylase treatment, all cDNA underwent a first 18-cycle PCR with the universal primers M1SS and BC2_uni_R. Per the authors' processing: For normalization, 1 million high-quality reads were randomly selected from each sample, with every read carrying a distinct molecular identifier. Reads sharing molecular identifiers were discarded rather than binned into consensus sequences. MiTCR, run with a Q25 quality threshold and the strictest error-elimination algorithm, handled CDR3 identification, clonotype clustering and error correction. A nonparametric unseen species model with Euler transformation was used to estimate a lower bound on total TCR beta diversity. The raw public data were reprocessed by TCRdb itself: fastp quality trimming at Q25, MiXCR clonotype calling, in-frame beta chains only. Each entry merges the rows of one CDR3 protein and shows their most common DNA and genes. Clone size and V and J calls follow TCRdb, not the original study. The sample table shows 1.5 million to 2 million distinct CDR3 sequences, and around 40% are seen once. The ten largest clones add up to more than 20% of the sample.

Its CDR3 holds 14 amino acids, cysteine through phenylalanine. Only CDR3 DNA is held: 42 bases, read in frame from base 1. V drops 6 bases and J drops 5 bases, leaving 14 bases in between. Taken from the germline V gene, the CDR1 and CDR2 loops are SQVTM and ANQGSEA. Summary of the overall study and its limitations: A strong correlation was found between observed TCR beta diversity and the percentage of naive T cells measured by flow cytometry. Estimates of total diversity based on one million sequenced T cells were regarded as lower bounds and as underestimates. Because the CMV infection status of the donors was unknown, age-related changes in expanded clonotypes may potentially have been confounded. As age increased, observed TCR beta diversity per million T cells dropped in a roughly linear way, and a significant reduction was already evident by age 40. Bulk unsorted PBMC profiling prevented conclusive comparison of naive and antigen-experienced compartments. Compared with the aged group, the long-lived group had more naive CD4+ T cells, fewer expanded clones and increased TCR diversity, suggesting age selection.

The sequenced sample consisted of blood. This TCR was recovered from a human donor in good health. The sequence joins TRBV29-1 to TRBJ1-6, with a tentative D gene TRBD1 over 5 matching bases. CDR3 protein: CSVSSGGDNSPLHF. The nucleotide sequence is TGCAGCGTCTCGTCTGGGGGGGATAATTCACCCCTCCACTTT. Joined to the reference TRBV29-1 and TRBJ1-6 proteins, this CDR3 gives the full variable domain: SAVISQKPSRDICQRGTSLTIQCQVDSQVTMMFWYRQQPGQSLTLIATANQGSEATYESGFVIDKFPISRPNLTFSTLTVSNMSPEDSSIYLCSVSSGGDNSPLHFGNGTRLTVT.